This is a list of T cell receptor beta chains from one sample in a study of technical replicates of blood from a few donors. TCRdb's table, derived via immunoSEQ multiplex PCR, lists solely in-frame clones and lacks some. The table has about 71,000 clones, over 85% seen once; the top ten hold about 0.37%. Input material: T cells isolated from PBMCs. The source of these receptors is a human donor in good health. CDR3s include the opening cysteine and the closing phenylalanine or tryptophan. D genes are given only for firm matches. Size tells how often a clone was seen (once, few, many) or the class of an expanded clone, and some rows leave it out.

TRBD1 | NA | TRBJ2-7 | TRBV27 | CASSTGTGGFSYEQYF | TGTGCCAGCAGTACTGGGACAGGGGGCTTCTCCTACGAGCAGTACTTC
NA | NA | TRBJ2-2 | TRBV7-9 | CASSGRDGELFF | TGTGCCAGCAGCGGACGGGACGGGGAGCTGTTTTTT
TRBD1 | NA | TRBJ2-1 | TRBV30 | CAWSVLGTGAYNEQFF | TGTGCCTGGAGTGTTCTAGGGACAGGGGCCTACAATGAGCAGTTCTTC
TRBD2 | few | TRBJ2-1 | TRBV30 | CAWSGTSGRLYNEQFF | TGTGCCTGGAGTGGAACTAGCGGGAGGCTCTACAATGAGCAGTTCTTC
NA | NA | TRBJ1-1 | TRBV10-1 | CASSESRGNTEAFF | TGCGCCAGCAGTGAGTCCAGGGGGAACACTGAAGCTTTCTTT
NA | NA | TRBJ1-1 | TRBV6-1 | CASSGPPGTEAFF | TGTGCCAGCTCCGGCCCCCCAGGAACTGAAGCTTTCTTT
NA | NA | TRBJ1-3 | TRBV9 | CASSVAPTYSGNTIYF | TGTGCCAGCAGCGTAGCTCCAACTTACTCTGGAAACACCATATATTTT
TRBD1 | NA | TRBJ2-7 | TRBV7-9 | CASSFSGAGTGVPYEQYF | TGTGCCAGCAGCTTTAGTGGAGCCGGGACAGGGGTTCCCTACGAGCAGTACTTC
NA | once | TRBJ2-7 | TRBV7-9 | CASSLQGYEQYF | TGTGCCAGCAGCCTCCAGGGCTACGAGCAGTACTTC
NA | NA | TRBJ1-1 | TRBV10-3 | CAISVGGSEAFF | TGTGCCATCAGTGTGGGGGGTTCTGAAGCTTTCTTT
NA | NA | TRBJ2-3 | TRBV7-2 | CASSPSGVTDTQYF | TGTGCCAGCAGTCCCTCAGGGGTCACAGATACGCAGTATTTT
TRBD2 | once | TRBJ2-3 | TRBV4-3 | CASSRSGRGDLDTQYF | TGCGCCAGCAGCCGTTCGGGGAGGGGCGATTTGGATACGCAGTATTTT
NA | NA | TRBJ1-1 | TRBV30 | CAWSGDSLGTEAFF | TGTGCCTGGAGTGGTGACAGCCTAGGCACTGAAGCTTTCTTT
TRBD2 | NA | TRBJ2-5 | TRBV30 | CAWSAGLAGGEETQYF | TGTGCCTGGAGCGCTGGACTAGCGGGAGGGGAAGAGACCCAGTACTTC
NA | NA | TRBJ1-4 | TRBV6-5 | CASSYSRGREKLFF | TGTGCCAGCAGTTACTCGCGGGGCCGGGAAAAACTGTTTTTT